The clone carrying this TCR beta chain was recorded a few times. No antigen is known for it. In terms of origin and age, donors were healthy Caucasian individuals from Russia aged about 6 to 90. Per-sample yields of isolated PBMCs were at least 6.5 million. A second roughly 7 to 12 cycle PCR used barcoded and J-beta primers. TCRdb ran MiXCR on the 5' RACE reads and lists one entry per CDR3 protein. This table has 1,500,000 or so distinct CDR3 sequences, approximately 43% appearing once. Germline V gives CDR1 ENHRY, CDR2 SYGVKD. The CDR3 runs 12 residues. V was cut by 2 bases and J by 6 bases, with 5 bases left in between. This specimen belongs to a study of blood T cells in healthy people across ages. Study in general: About one barcoded TCR beta cDNA was captured per two T cells. General study findings and limits: The donors' CMV status was not determined, possibly confounding changes in expanded clonotypes.

This clonotype was sampled from a young woman in good health. Sequenced material: blood. This sequence joins TRBV10-3 and TRBJ1-5; D ambiguous. CDR3 protein: CAISEGLQPQHF. The CDR3 nucleotides are TGTGCCATCAGTGAGGGTCTTCAGCCCCAGCATTTT.